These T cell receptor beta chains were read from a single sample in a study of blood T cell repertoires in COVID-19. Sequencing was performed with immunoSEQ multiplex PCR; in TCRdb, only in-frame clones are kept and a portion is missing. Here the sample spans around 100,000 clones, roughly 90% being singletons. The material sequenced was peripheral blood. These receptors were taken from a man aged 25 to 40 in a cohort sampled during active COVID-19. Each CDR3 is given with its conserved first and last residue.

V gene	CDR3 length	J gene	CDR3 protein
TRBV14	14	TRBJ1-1	CASSRQGADTEAFF
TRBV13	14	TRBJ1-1	CASSLGGPVTEAFF
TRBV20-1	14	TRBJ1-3	CSASPTGERNTIYF
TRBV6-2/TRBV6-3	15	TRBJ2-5	CASSYLAGTKETQYF
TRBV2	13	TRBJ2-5	CASRAGGEETQYF
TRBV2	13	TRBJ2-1	CASYVGQGNEQFF
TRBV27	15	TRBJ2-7	CASSLRGPNLYEQYF
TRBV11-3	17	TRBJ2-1	CASSLGTSGGIRNEQFF
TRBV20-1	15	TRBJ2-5	CSASRLAGAQETQYF
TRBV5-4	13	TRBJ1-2	CASSTGANYGYTF
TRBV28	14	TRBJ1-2	CASRGQGGYYGYTF
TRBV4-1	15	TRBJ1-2	CASSQEGTGAAGYTF
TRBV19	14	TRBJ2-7	CASSPGQKSYEQYF
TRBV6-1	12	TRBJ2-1	CASSEGLAEQFF
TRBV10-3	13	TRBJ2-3	CAISTLGTDTQYF
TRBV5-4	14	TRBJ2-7	CASSSGQGIYEQYF
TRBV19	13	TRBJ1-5	CASSVQSNQPQHF
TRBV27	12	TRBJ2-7	CASHGGGYEQYF
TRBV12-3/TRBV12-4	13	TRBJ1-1	CASSFTGGTEAFF
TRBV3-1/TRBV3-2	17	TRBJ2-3	CASSQQRRGGISNTQYF
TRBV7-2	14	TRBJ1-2	CASSRGQGNYGYTF
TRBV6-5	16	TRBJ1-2	CASSSTQSTVNYGYTF
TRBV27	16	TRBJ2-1	CASSYIRTGSYNEQFF
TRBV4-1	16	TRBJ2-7	CASSQDLTGGMGEQYF
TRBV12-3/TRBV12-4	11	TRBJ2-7	CASSLRGEQYF
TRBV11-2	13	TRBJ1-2	CASSLAQLEGYTF
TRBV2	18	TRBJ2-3	CASSAQGLSASGADTQYF
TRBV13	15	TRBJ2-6	CASVRTGSGANVLTF
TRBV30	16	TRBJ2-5	CAWSRAVAGWQETQYF
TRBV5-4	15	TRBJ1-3	CASSLGTDSGNTIYF
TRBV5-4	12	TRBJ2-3	CASSTLADTQYF
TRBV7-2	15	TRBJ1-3	CASSLDTGSGNTIYF
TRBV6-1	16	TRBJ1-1	CASSEFARRGRTEAFF
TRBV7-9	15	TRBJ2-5	CASSFGGGAGETQYF
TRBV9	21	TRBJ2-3	CASSVATGLAGTSHRTDTQYF
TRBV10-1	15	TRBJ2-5	CASSAGTSGQETQYF
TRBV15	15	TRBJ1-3	CATSRDQVSGNTIYF
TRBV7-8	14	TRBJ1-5	CASSSGQGIQPQHF
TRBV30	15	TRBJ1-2	CAWASDRAKVYGYTF
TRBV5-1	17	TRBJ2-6	CASSDGTGVSGANVLTF
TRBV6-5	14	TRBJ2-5	CASTSGSTQETQYF
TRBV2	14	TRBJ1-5	CASSDRAEYQPQHF
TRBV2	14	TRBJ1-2	CASGRQGETTGYTF
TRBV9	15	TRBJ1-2	CASSVDQIGSGGYTF
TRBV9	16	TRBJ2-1	CASSVAPSGKVNEQFF
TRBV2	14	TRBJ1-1	CASKGSIGGTEAFF
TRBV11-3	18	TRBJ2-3	CASSLGPPSGTSTDTQYF
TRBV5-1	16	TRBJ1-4	CASSTSPTGVREKLFF